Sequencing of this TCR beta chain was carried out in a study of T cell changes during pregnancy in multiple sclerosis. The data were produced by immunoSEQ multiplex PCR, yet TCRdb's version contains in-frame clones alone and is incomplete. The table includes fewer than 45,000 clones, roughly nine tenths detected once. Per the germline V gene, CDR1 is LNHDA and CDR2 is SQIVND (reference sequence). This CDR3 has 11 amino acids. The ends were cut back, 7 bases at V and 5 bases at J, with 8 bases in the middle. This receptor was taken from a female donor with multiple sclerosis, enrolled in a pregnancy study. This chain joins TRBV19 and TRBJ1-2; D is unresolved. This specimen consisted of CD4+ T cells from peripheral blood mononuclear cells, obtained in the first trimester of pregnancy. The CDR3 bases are TGTGCCAGTAAACGGGGATATGGCTACACCTTC. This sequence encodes CASKRGYGYTF.